This entry lists 21 T cell receptor beta chains sequenced from one sample in a study of blood T cells in healthy people across ages (dated by TCRdb to the mid-2010s). The library came from 5' RACE. TCRdb records Illumina HiSeq 2500 as the sequencer. A second PCR of about 7 to 12 cycles was run with a J-beta primer mix and a sample-barcoded 5' primer. TCRdb took the public reads, trimmed them with fastp at Q25, ran MiXCR for clone calling and kept in-frame beta chains. Rows are unified per CDR3 protein, each entry keeping the most common DNA and genes. This sample has about 760,000 distinct CDR3 sequences in its table, and roughly 50% of those were observed once. The biggest ten clones account for roughly 25% of the sample. The sample comprised blood. The receptors were sampled from a man aged 35-49 years in good health.

V gene TRBV4-3 combines with J gene TRBJ2-7, with 8 nucleotides matching TRBD2. This CDR3 comprises 16 residues. Per germline, CDR1 LGHNA and CDR2 YSLEER. After removal of 0 bases from V and 5 bases from J, the junction contained 9 bases not matched to a gene. In DNA form, the CDR3 reads TGCGCCAGCAGCCAAGATAGCGGGAAGGGTTGGAACGAGCAGTACTTC. It is translated as CASSQDSGKGWNEQYF.

The gene calls are TRBV14 and TRBJ2-7, with TRBD2 matching over 11 bases. The CDR3 has 16 amino acids. CDR1 and CDR2 (germline): SGHDN, FVKESK. V gave up 0 bases and J gave up 7 bases; unmatched junction bases: 8. The CDR3 bases are TGTGCCAGCAGCCAAGATCTGCTAGCGGGAGGCAATGAGCAGTACTTC. Translation: CASSQDLLAGGNEQYF.

In this sample, this clonotype turned up a few times. This rearrangement joins TRBV7-9 to TRBJ1-2, with TRBD1 identical over 7 bases. The CDR3 sequence is 14 residues long. Germline V gene lookup returns CDR1 SEHNR and CDR2 FQNEAQ (reference sequence). V was clipped by 3 bases and J by 3 bases; unmatched bases: 4. CDR3 sequence (DNA): TGTGCCAGCAGCTTTGCCAGGGGGGACTATGGCTACACCTTC. Amino acid sequence: CASSFARGDYGYTF.

This clonotype was seen only a few times. CDR3 in DNA: TGTGCCAGCTCTCGGACTAGCGGGGAAAATGAGCAGTTCTTC. Translation gives CASSRTSGENEQFF. The chain has TRBV7-9 and TRBJ2-1; 12 bases agree with TRBD2. V lost 8 bases to trimming and J lost 7 bases; unmatched junction nucleotides: 6. The CDR3 covers 14 residues. The V gene's germline CDR1 is SEHNR and CDR2 FQNEAQ (reference sequence).

The chain uses TRBV28 and TRBJ2-3, with 11 bases identical to TRBD1. The germline CDR1 and CDR2 sequences are MDHEN and SYDVKM. V lost 4 bases, J lost 4 bases, and 4 bases stayed unmatched. This CDR3 is built from 15 residues. The CDR3 sequence: CASSSDRGRSDTQYF. Written as DNA, the CDR3 is TGTGCCAGCAGTTCGGACAGGGGGCGATCAGATACGCAGTATTTT.

The chain carries TRBV20-1 and TRBJ2-3; D is possibly TRBD2 (5 bases). From germline, CDR1 is DFQATT and CDR2 SNEGSKA (reference sequence). V shed 5 bases and J shed 4 bases, with 13 bases lying between them. The CDR3 is made up of 13 amino acids. The CDR3 sequence is CSAGWDSADTQYF. CDR3 coding DNA: TGCAGTGCTGGTTGGGATAGCGCAGATACGCAGTATTTT.

This clonotype was seen a single time. The J gene is TRBJ2-1, the V gene TRBV4-2; a possible D gene is TRBD2 (6 bases). Germline V gives CDR1 LGHNA, CDR2 YNFKEQ. V lost 0 bases and J 7 bases, leaving 16 bases between the germline ends. The CDR3 is 16 residues long. The CDR3 protein is CASSQEVTGAGNEQFF. The CDR3 DNA follows: TGTGCCAGCAGCCAAGAAGTGACGGGAGCGGGTAATGAGCAGTTCTTC.

J is TRBJ2-1 and V is TRBV29-1; TRBD1 is a possible D gene (5 bases). This CDR3 is 17 amino acids long. The V gene's germline CDR1 is SQVTM and CDR2 ANQGSEA. V lost 1 base to trimming and J lost 5 bases, with 21 bases between them. This CDR3 is CSVEGVQGGTSDNEQFF. DNA for the CDR3: TGCAGCGTTGAAGGGGTCCAGGGTGGAACTTCGGACAATGAGCAGTTCTTC.

The chain links TRBV3-1 to TRBJ2-3; 7 bases fit TRBD2. The CDR3 sequence is 15 residues long. The germline gives CDR1 LGHDT, CDR2 YNNKEL (reference sequence). V trimming: 0 bases; J trimming: 5 bases; junction bases outside the gene matches: 5. The CDR3 DNA follows: TGTGCCAGCAGCCAAGATGGGAGGGGCGGAGATACGCAGTATTTT. Translated: CASSQDGRGGDTQYF.

A few counts support this clonotype. The rearrangement links TRBV6-2 or TRBV6-3 to TRBJ2-3; D unclear. The germline V and J ends were trimmed by 6 bases and 1 base, with 8 bases remaining between them. CDR1 and CDR2 from the germline V gene are MNHEY and SVGEGT. The CDR3 loop spans 13 amino acids. In DNA form, the CDR3 reads TGTGCCAGCAGGCGGTTCGGCACAGATACGCAGTATTTT. Protein: CASRRFGTDTQYF.

In its sample, this clonotype was seen a few times. The V gene is TRBV6-2 or TRBV6-3, the J gene TRBJ2-5; D is uncertain. The CDR3 length is 16 residues. The germline V gene has CDR1 MNHEY and CDR2 SVGEGT. Between the trimmed V and J ends, which lost 2 bases and 2 bases, there was a span of 15 bases. The CDR3 is CASSYGSLTRQETQYF. CDR3 in DNA: TGTGCCAGCAGTTACGGTAGCCTCACCCGACAAGAGACCCAGTACTTC.

The rearrangement links TRBV7-9 to TRBJ2-5; 10 positions match TRBD1. Germline V gene sequence: CDR1 SEHNR, CDR2 FQNEAQ (reference sequence). V dropped 4 bases and J dropped 3; count of bases not matched to a gene: 11. The CDR3 is made up of 17 amino acids. The CDR3 protein is CASSSTRGTGAKETQYF. The CDR3 DNA reads as TGTGCCAGCAGCTCAACTAGAGGGACAGGGGCGAAAGAGACCCAGTACTTC.

This chain joins TRBV28 and TRBJ1-2, with D tentatively TRBD1 (6 bases). CDR1 is MDHEN, CDR2 SYDVKM, per germline. V lost 6 bases and J lost 4, with 12 bases in between. The CDR3 has 13 residues. CDR3 DNA: TGTGCCAGCAGCTTACAGGGATCCTATGGCTACACCTTC. The encoded protein is CASSLQGSYGYTF.

The J gene is TRBJ2-4, the V gene TRBV15, with D perhaps matching TRBD1 or TRBD2 (7 bases each). V was cut by 3 bases and J by 2 bases, with 20 bases left in between. The CDR3 is 18 residues long. Germline loops: CDR1 LNHNV, CDR2 YYDKDF (reference sequence). The CDR3 protein is CATSSLRGGGGPKNIQYF. The DNA for the CDR3 is TGTGCCACCAGCAGCTTGAGAGGGGGCGGGGGTCCCAAAAACATTCAGTACTTC.

This sequence joins TRBV5-6 and TRBJ2-3; 7 bases line up with TRBD1. Germline values: CDR1 SGHDT, CDR2 YYEEEE. The CDR3 consists of 14 residues. The J segment lost 4 bases and the V segment lost 0 bases, leaving 2 bases of the junction unmatched. The CDR3 loop is CASSLETGPDTQYF. CDR3 in DNA: TGTGCCAGCAGCTTGGAGACAGGGCCAGATACGCAGTATTTT.

The gene calls are TRBV11-1 and TRBJ2-4; a weak D match, TRBD1 (6 bases). Germline values: CDR1 SGHAT, CDR2 FQDESV (reference sequence). This CDR3 region has 16 residues. V shed 4 bases and J shed 0 bases, with 13 bases lying between them. CDR3 nucleotides: TGTGCCAGCAGCTCACAGGGTATCGGAGCCAAAAACATTCAGTACTTC. Protein: CASSSQGIGAKNIQYF.

The gene calls are TRBV6-2 or TRBV6-3 and TRBJ2-2; 10 nucleotides agree with TRBD2. Germline CDR1 is MNHEY and CDR2 is SVGEGT. Unmatched junction bases numbered 7, after V lost 6 bases and J lost 6 bases. The CDR3 consists of 15 residues. CDR3 loop: CASRGGLAYSGELFF. CDR3 coding DNA: TGTGCCAGCAGGGGGGGACTAGCGTATTCCGGGGAGCTGTTTTTT.

This clonotype was seen many times. V is TRBV27 and J is TRBJ2-7; TRBD1 aligns across 7 bases. The ends lost 5 bases at V and 0 bases at J; junction bases unmatched: 4. CDR1 MNHEY and CDR2 SMNVEV come from the germline V gene (reference sequence). CDR3 length equals 14 residues. CDR3 sequence reads: CASSLGTASYEQYF. The CDR3 DNA follows: TGTGCCAGCAGTCTTGGGACAGCCTCCTACGAGCAGTACTTC.

V is TRBV7-3 and J is TRBJ1-4, with 7 nucleotides matching TRBD1. With V trimmed by 4 bases and J by 7 bases, 9 bases remained unmatched. The CDR3 is 15 residues long. Germline CDR1 and CDR2: SGHTA and FQGTGA. CDR3 DNA sequence: TGTGCCAGCAGCTCAACAGGCAGGGGGGTTGAAAAACTGTTTTTT. This sequence encodes CASSSTGRGVEKLFF.

The chain recombines TRBV6-1 with TRBJ2-3; no firm D call. The germline V gene encodes CDR1 MNHNS and CDR2 SASEGT. V lost 3 bases to trimming and J lost 3 bases, with 10 bases between them. The CDR3 has 14 residues. CDR3 region: CASSDDDSTDTQYF. CDR3 DNA: TGTGCCAGCAGTGACGACGATTCGACAGATACGCAGTATTTT.

As to this clonotype: A much bigger clone sits one base away, suggesting this may be a read error. The chain recombines TRBV4-3 with TRBJ2-1; D unresolved. The end of the DNA fits TRBJ2-7 better, so the J call may be wrong. The CDR3 loop spans 13 amino acids. The germline V gene has CDR1 LGHNA and CDR2 YSLEER. The CDR3 here is CASSQGAYNEQYF. The CDR3 DNA reads TGCGCCAGCAGCCAAGGGGCCTACAATGAGCAGTACTTC.